The 28 T cell receptor beta chains reported below all come from one sample, sequenced in a study of cytomegalovirus exposure and HLA in healthy donors. The PCR employed 60 Vbeta primers together with 13 Jbeta primers. The table came from immunoSEQ multiplex PCR; TCRdb's copy has only in-frame clones and leaves some out. The data show roughly 200,000 clones, almost 70% seen once. The specimen sequenced was PBMCs. The receptors come from a man in his forties or fifties in good health and CMV-seropositive.

This chain links TRBV29-1 with TRBJ2-1; 11 positions agree with TRBD2. The germline V gene encodes CDR1 SQVTM and CDR2 ANQGSEA. The CDR3 sequence is 16 residues long. The trim removed 3 bases at V and 7 bases at J, leaving 11 bases unmatched. CDR3 coding DNA: TGCAGCGTTGAGGATAGCGGGGGGGCTAGTTTAAATGAGCAGTTCTTC. Residues: CSVEDSGGASLNEQFF.

This chain joins TRBV5-5 and TRBJ2-7; a possible D gene is TRBD2 (5 bases). Germline loops: CDR1 SGHKS, CDR2 YYEKEE (reference sequence). This CDR3 has 16 amino acids. Trimming removed 0 bases at V and 3 bases at J, with 16 bases between. The CDR3 here is CASSLGEYVVYYEQYF. The CDR3 region has the DNA TGTGCCAGCAGCTTGGGGGAGTACGTGGTTTACTACGAGCAGTACTTC. Combining the CDR3 with reference TRBV5-5 and TRBJ2-7 gives the whole variable domain DAGVTQSPTHLIKTRGQQVTLRCSPISGHKSVSWYQQVLGQGPQFIFQYYEKEERGRGNFPDRFSARQFPNYSSELNVNALLLGDSALYLCASSLGEYVVYYEQYFGPGTRLTVT.

The chain couples TRBV27 to TRBJ1-5; the D is unclear. Between the trimmed V and J ends, which lost 5 bases and 0 bases, there was a span of 8 bases. The germline gives CDR1 MNHEY, CDR2 SMNVEV (reference sequence). CDR3 length equals 14 residues. The CDR3 coding sequence is TGTGCCAGCAGTATAGGAGGTAGCAATCAGCCCCAGCATTTT. As protein: CASSIGGSNQPQHF.

The chain has TRBV6-1 and TRBJ2-2; D gene unclear. CDR3 size: 14 residues. Trimming stripped 7 bases from V and 2 bases from J, with 11 bases between. Germline V gene data show CDR1 as MNHNS and CDR2 as SASEGT. The CDR3, as DNA: TGTGCCAGCATTGTTGGGCCTAACACCGGGGAGCTGTTTTTT. This gives the protein CASIVGPNTGELFF.

V usage is TRBV27 and J usage is TRBJ2-7, with 10 bases identical to TRBD1. This CDR3 region has 17 residues. Losses at the gene ends were 8 bases for V and 1 base for J; bases not matched to a gene: 14. Germline lookup yields CDR1 MNHEY and CDR2 SMNVEV (reference sequence). The CDR3 coding sequence is TGTGCCAGCCGACACCGCGCCGGGACAGGGGATTCCTACGAGCAGTACTTC. The encoded protein is CASRHRAGTGDSYEQYF.

The rearrangement joins TRBV27 to TRBJ2-7; 7 nucleotides align to TRBD1. V was clipped by 3 bases and J by 3 bases; unmatched bases: 11. Germline V gene data show CDR1 as MNHEY and CDR2 as SMNVEV (reference sequence). The CDR3 has 16 amino acids. The CDR3, as DNA: TGTGCCAGCAGTTTTGACAGGGATGGTCTTGTCTACGAGCAGTACTTC. Translated: CASSFDRDGLVYEQYF.

The chain couples TRBV19 to TRBJ1-2, with D possibly TRBD1 on 6 matching bases. This CDR3 region has 15 residues. CDR1 is LNHDA and CDR2 is SQIVND in the germline V gene (reference sequence). Trimming removed 6 bases at V and 5 bases at J, with 19 bases between. CDR3 sequence: CASSPYRDDGYGYTF. CDR3 bases: TGTGCCAGTAGCCCCTACAGGGACGATGGTTATGGCTACACCTTC.

CDR3 nucleotides: TGTGCCAGCAGTTTCGGAGACACCGGGGAGCTGTTTTTT. Translating gives CASSFGDTGELFF. The chain couples TRBV6-5 to TRBJ2-2; D is undetermined. Looked up from germline, CDR1 is MNHEY and CDR2 is SVGAGI. The V end was cut by 4 bases, the J end by 3 bases, with 6 bases between. The CDR3 is 13 residues long.

This chain uses TRBV4-1 with TRBJ2-7; D uncertain. V lost 1 base and J lost 2, with 9 bases in between. Germline lookup yields CDR1 MGHRA and CDR2 YSYEKL. CDR3 length: 14 amino acids. The CDR3 DNA reads as TGCGCCAGCAGCCAAGTTGTGGGCACCTACGAGCAGTACTTC. Amino acid sequence: CASSQVVGTYEQYF.

This sequence joins TRBV6-5 and TRBJ2-7, with 7 bases matching TRBD1. From germline, CDR1 is MNHEY and CDR2 SVGAGI. Trimming took 2 bases from V and 4 from J; bases not matched to a gene: 5. The CDR3 length is 14 residues. CDR3 DNA: TGTGCCAGCAGTTACAGAGGGGGCGGTTACGAGCAGTACTTC. Its protein is CASSYRGGGYEQYF.

V and J are TRBV28 and TRBJ1-2; the match to TRBD1 covers 9 bases. J gave up 6 bases and V 2 bases, and 4 bases lay outside the gene matches. The CDR3 runs to 14 residues. Germline values: CDR1 MDHEN, CDR2 SYDVKM. The CDR3 loop is CASSLQGTGNGYTF. Here the CDR3 DNA reads TGTGCCAGCAGTTTACAGGGGACAGGGAATGGCTACACCTTC.

There are a few counts of this clone. The chain has TRBV6-5 and TRBJ1-1; maybe TRBD1 (6 bases). This CDR3 is built from 15 residues. V was pared by 4 bases and J by 2 bases, with 14 bases between. Germline values: CDR1 MNHEY, CDR2 SVGAGI. CDR3: CASSFAGTPNTEAFF. In DNA, the CDR3 is TGTGCCAGCAGTTTCGCCGGGACACCCAACACTGAAGCTTTCTTT.

The chain has TRBV11-1 and TRBJ2-7; D remains ambiguous. The CDR3 extends over 11 amino acids. Trimming stripped 5 bases from V and 5 bases from J, with 7 bases between. Germline V CDR1 and CDR2: SGHAT, FQDESV (reference sequence). This CDR3 reads CASSLGHEQYF. CDR3 in DNA: TGTGCCAGCAGCCTAGGGCACGAGCAGTACTTC.

The V and J genes are TRBV5-5 and TRBJ1-1, with D possibly being TRBD1 (6 bases). Germline CDR1 reads SGHKS; CDR2 reads YYEKEE (reference sequence). The CDR3 is 14 amino acids. V was shortened by 5 bases and J by 0 bases, with 11 bases between the two germline ends. CDR3 bases: TGTGCCAGCAGTATCGGACAGTTGAACACTGAAGCTTTCTTT. Protein sequence: CASSIGQLNTEAFF.

The J gene is TRBJ2-2, the V gene TRBV6-6, with D hard to call. The germline V and J ends were trimmed by 2 bases and 1 base, with 11 bases remaining between them. Germline assignment: CDR1 MNHNY and CDR2 SVGAGI (reference sequence). The CDR3 contains 16 residues. DNA for the CDR3: TGTGCCAGCAGTTACGGAACAGCACGGAACACCGGGGAGCTGTTTTTT. Its protein is CASSYGTARNTGELFF.

This clone was seen a single time. The chain uses TRBV5-4 and TRBJ2-5; 10 bases match TRBD2. Germline V gene sequence: CDR1 SGHNT, CDR2 YYREEE (reference sequence). The length of the CDR3 is 17 residues. Trimming at V came to 3 bases and at J to 4 bases, leaving 12 bases not matched to a gene. CDR3 amino acids: CASSSILAGGWGETQYF. CDR3 bases: TGTGCCAGCAGCTCCATATTAGCGGGGGGTTGGGGAGAGACCCAGTACTTC.

The chain combines TRBV7-2 with TRBJ2-3, with 10 bases identical to TRBD2. After removal of 0 bases from V and 0 bases from J, the junction contained 0 bases not matched to a gene. The CDR3 extends over 16 amino acids. Germline V gives CDR1 SGHTA, CDR2 FQGNSA. CDR3 loop: CASSLAAGGSTDTQYF. In DNA, the CDR3 is TGTGCCAGCAGCTTAGCAGCGGGGGGGAGCACAGATACGCAGTATTTT.

This CDR3 is CASSDSGAGGFGDTQYF. CDR3 nucleotides: TGTGCCAGCAGCGACTCGGGGGCGGGGGGGTTCGGAGATACGCAGTATTTT. V usage is TRBV2 and J usage is TRBJ2-3, with TRBD2 identical over 9 bases. From germline, CDR1 is SNHLY and CDR2 FYNNEI. CDR3 size: 17 residues. V shed 6 bases and J 5 bases; nucleotides not matched to a gene: 15. Full variable domain (outside the CDR3, taken from reference TRBV2 and TRBJ2-3): EPEVTQTPSHQVTQMGQEVILRCVPISNHLYFYWYRQILGQKVEFLVSFYNNEISEKSEIFDDQFSVERPDGSNFTLKIRSTKLEDSAMYFCASSDSGAGGFGDTQYFGPGTRLTVL.

With respect to this clone: Other DNA sequences in this sample translate to the same CDR3. The rearrangement links TRBV27 to TRBJ1-1; tentatively, D is TRBD1 (5 bases). CDR1 is MNHEY, CDR2 SMNVEV, per germline (reference sequence). Trimming took off 3 bases at V and 5 bases at J, with 10 bases between the two ends. This CDR3 has 13 residues. In DNA form, the CDR3 reads TGTGCCAGCAGTTTCGCCGGGGGAACTGAAGCTTTCTTT. Translated, it gives CASSFAGGTEAFF.

The gene calls are TRBV5-1 and TRBJ1-1; a possible D gene is TRBD1 (5 bases). There are 15 residues in the CDR3. Germline lookup yields CDR1 SGHRS and CDR2 YFSETQ. Deletions cut 3 bases from V and 1 base from J, with 13 bases between. The CDR3 region is CASSWGTQRNTEAFF. Written as DNA, the CDR3 is TGCGCCAGCAGCTGGGGCACTCAGCGGAACACTGAAGCTTTCTTT.

J is TRBJ2-7 and V is TRBV4-1; 8 nucleotides align to TRBD1. The CDR3 is 15 amino acids. Germline V gene sequence: CDR1 MGHRA, CDR2 YSYEKL. Germline trimming cut 7 bases from V and 5 bases from J; bases unmatched to any gene: 13. CDR3 sequence (DNA): TGCGCCAGCAAGGAGATCAGGGGGCCCCGTAACGAGCAGTACTTC. Translated, it gives CASKEIRGPRNEQYF.

The chain uses TRBV19 and TRBJ2-3; D uncertain. V was pared by 6 bases and J by 0 bases, with 10 bases between. CDR1 is LNHDA and CDR2 is SQIVND in the germline V gene (reference sequence). The CDR3 has 14 residues. CDR3 region: CASSPQISTDTQYF. The CDR3 nucleotides are TGTGCCAGTAGCCCACAGATCAGCACAGATACGCAGTATTTT.

This clone was seen a few times. This rearrangement joins TRBV19 to TRBJ1-3; D may be TRBD1 (5 bases). V was shortened by 5 bases and J by 4 bases, with 12 bases between the two germline ends. This CDR3 is 14 amino acids long. The germline CDR1 and CDR2 sequences are LNHDA and SQIVND (reference sequence). The CDR3: CASSENRIGNTIYF. The CDR3 nucleotides are TGTGCCAGTAGTGAAAACAGGATAGGAAACACCATATATTTT.

A note on this clone: At one of its ends the junction is not consistent with the germline gene, which may arise from a read error. The CDR3 region has the DNA TGTTCCAGCAGCCTACAGGGGGGTCAGGAAAACAATGAGCAGTTCTTC. Amino acids: CSSSLQGGQENNEQFF. This chain connects TRBV7-9 to TRBJ2-1; TRBD1 aligns across 8 bases. The CDR3 is 16 amino acids. Germline V gene data show CDR1 as SEHNR and CDR2 as FQNEAQ (reference sequence).

Remarks on this clone: The junction and the germline gene differ at one end; a read error may be behind it. This sequence joins TRBV7-9 and TRBJ2-4; 12 bases are a match to TRBD1. This CDR3 region has 15 residues. Germline CDR1 SEHNR, CDR2 FQNEAQ (reference sequence). The CDR3 sequence: CSSSSGQGAGNIQYF. The CDR3 DNA follows: TGTTCCAGCAGCTCGGGACAGGGGGCCGGAAACATTCAGTACTTC.

As concerns this clone: Since no conserved phenylalanine or tryptophan closes the CDR3, a read error is the likely cause. The rearrangement joins TRBV5-1 to TRBJ1-2; weak D call: TRBD1 (5 bases). The germline gives CDR1 SGHRS, CDR2 YFSETQ. Trimming took 3 bases from V and 8 from J, leaving 14 bases between them. The CDR3 loop spans 13 amino acids. The CDR3 sequence is CASSSRTIQGYTL. The CDR3 DNA follows: TGCGCCAGCAGCTCCCGGACAATTCAAGGCTACACCCTC.

The chain is built from TRBV6-5 and TRBJ2-3; the D gene is possibly TRBD2 (5 bases). The germline V and J ends were trimmed by 0 bases and 4 bases, with 11 bases remaining between them. CDR3 length: 15 amino acids. From germline, CDR1 is MNHEY and CDR2 SVGAGI. The CDR3 here is CASSYSRAPADTQYF. Written as DNA, the CDR3 is TGTGCCAGCAGTTACTCGCGGGCGCCCGCAGATACGCAGTATTTT.

This clone was picked up one time. The chain is built from TRBV4-3 and TRBJ2-5; TRBD2 is a possible D gene (5 bases). The last part of the DNA fits TRBJ2-7 better; the J call may be wrong. This CDR3 is built from 15 residues. In germline, CDR1 is LGHNA, CDR2 YSLEER. The CDR3 here is CASSQDSVGDYEQYF. CDR3 coding DNA: TGCGCCAGCAGCCAAGATTCGGTCGGGGACTACGAGCAGTACTTC.